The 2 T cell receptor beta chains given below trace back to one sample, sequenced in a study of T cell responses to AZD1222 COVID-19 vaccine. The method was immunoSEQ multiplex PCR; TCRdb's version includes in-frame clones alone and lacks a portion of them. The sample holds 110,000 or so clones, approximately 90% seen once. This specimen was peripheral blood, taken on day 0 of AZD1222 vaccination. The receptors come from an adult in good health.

The CDR3 loop is CASSLTGVPGELFF. CDR3 in DNA: TGTGCCAGCAGTCTCACAGGGGTCCCCGGGGAGCTGTTTTTT. The chain uses TRBV28 and TRBJ2-2; 7 bases map to TRBD1. The CDR3 runs 14 residues. V lost 5 bases to trimming and J lost 6 bases; unmatched junction nucleotides: 6. Germline loops: CDR1 MDHEN, CDR2 SYDVKM.

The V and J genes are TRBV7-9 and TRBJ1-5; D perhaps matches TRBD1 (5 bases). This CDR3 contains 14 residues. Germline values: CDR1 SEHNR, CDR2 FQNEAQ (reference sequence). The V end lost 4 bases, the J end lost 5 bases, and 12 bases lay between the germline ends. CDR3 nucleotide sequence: TGTGCCAGCAGCTATAGCGGGGGGGATCAGCCCCAGCATTTT. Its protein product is CASSYSGGDQPQHF.